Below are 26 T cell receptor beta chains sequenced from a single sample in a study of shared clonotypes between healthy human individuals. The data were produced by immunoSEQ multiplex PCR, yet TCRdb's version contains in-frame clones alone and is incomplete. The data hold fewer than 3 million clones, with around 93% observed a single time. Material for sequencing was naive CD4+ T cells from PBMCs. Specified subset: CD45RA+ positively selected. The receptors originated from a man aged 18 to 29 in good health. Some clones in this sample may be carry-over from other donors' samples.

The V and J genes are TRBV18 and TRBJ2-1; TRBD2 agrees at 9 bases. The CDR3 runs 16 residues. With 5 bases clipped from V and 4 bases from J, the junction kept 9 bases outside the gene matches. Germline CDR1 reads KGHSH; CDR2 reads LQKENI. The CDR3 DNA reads TGTGCCAGCTCATATAGCGGGAGCCCGGGGTACAATGAGCAGTTCTTC. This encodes CASSYSGSPGYNEQFF.

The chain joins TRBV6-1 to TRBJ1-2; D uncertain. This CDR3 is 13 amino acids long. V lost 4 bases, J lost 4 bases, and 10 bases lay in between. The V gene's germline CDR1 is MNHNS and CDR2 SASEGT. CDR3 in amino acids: CASSARRFYGYTF. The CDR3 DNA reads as TGTGCCAGCAGTGCCCGACGGTTCTATGGCTACACCTTC.

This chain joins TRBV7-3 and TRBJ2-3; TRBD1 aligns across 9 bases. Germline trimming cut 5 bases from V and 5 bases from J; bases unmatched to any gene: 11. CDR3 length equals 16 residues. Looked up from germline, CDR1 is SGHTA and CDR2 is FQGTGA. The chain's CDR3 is CASSPTGTGMGDTQYF. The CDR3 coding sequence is TGTGCCAGCAGCCCCACCGGGACAGGGATGGGAGATACGCAGTATTTT.

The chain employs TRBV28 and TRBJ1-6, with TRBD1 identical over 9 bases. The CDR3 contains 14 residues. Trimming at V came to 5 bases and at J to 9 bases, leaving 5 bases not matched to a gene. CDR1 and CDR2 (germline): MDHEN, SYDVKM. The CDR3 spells CASSPGQGASPLHF. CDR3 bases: TGTGCCAGCAGTCCGGGACAGGGTGCTTCACCCCTCCACTTT.

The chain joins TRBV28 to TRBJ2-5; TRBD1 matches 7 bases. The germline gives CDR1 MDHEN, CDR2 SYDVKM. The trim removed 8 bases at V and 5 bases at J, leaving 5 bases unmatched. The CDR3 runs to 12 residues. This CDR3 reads CASLQGTETQYF. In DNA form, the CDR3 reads TGTGCCAGCCTACAGGGGACGGAGACCCAGTACTTC.

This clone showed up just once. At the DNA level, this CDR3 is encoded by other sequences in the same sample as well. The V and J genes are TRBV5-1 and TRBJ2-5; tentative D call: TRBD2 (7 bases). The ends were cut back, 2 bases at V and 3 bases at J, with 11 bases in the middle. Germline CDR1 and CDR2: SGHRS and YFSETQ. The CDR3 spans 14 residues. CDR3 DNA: TGCGCCAGCAGCTTCACGGGGGGCGAAGAGACCCAGTACTTC. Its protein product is CASSFTGGEETQYF.

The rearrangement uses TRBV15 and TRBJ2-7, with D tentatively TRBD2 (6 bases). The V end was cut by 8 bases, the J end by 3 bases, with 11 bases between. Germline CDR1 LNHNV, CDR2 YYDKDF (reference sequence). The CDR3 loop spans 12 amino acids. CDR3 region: CATGTGDYEQYF. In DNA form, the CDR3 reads TGTGCCACCGGCACGGGGGACTACGAGCAGTACTTC.

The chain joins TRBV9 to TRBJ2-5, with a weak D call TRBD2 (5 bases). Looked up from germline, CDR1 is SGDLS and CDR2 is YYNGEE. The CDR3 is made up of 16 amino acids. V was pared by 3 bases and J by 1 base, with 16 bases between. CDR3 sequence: CASSEQPSRGQETQYF. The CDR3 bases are TGTGCCAGCAGCGAGCAGCCGTCCCGGGGCCAAGAGACCCAGTACTTC.

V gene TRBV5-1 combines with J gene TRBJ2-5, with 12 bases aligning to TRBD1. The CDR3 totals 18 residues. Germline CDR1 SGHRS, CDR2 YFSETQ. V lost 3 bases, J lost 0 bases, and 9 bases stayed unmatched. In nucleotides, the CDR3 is TGCGCCAGCAGCTCAGGGACAGGGGGCGGATTGTACCAAGAGACCCAGTACTTC. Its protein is CASSSGTGGGLYQETQYF. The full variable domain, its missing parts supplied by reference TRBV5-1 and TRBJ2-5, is KAGVTQTPRYLIKTRGQQVTLSCSPISGHRSVSWYQQTPGQGLQFLFEYFSETQRNKGNFPGRFSGRQFSNSRSEMNVSTLELGDSALYLCASSSGTGGGLYQETQYFGPGTRLLVL.

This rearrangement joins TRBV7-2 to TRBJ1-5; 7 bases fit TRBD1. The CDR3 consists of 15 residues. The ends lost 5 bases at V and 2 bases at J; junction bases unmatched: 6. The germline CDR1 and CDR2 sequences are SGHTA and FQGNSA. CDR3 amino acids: CASSAYRGGNQPQHF. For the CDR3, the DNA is TGTGCCAGCAGCGCCTACAGGGGAGGCAATCAGCCCCAGCATTTT.

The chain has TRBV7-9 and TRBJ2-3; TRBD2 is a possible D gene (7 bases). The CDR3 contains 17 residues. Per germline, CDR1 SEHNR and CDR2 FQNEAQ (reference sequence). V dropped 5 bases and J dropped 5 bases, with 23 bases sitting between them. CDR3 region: CASSPNTGHGGQDTQYF. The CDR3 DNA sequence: TGTGCCAGCAGCCCAAACACAGGCCACGGGGGGCAAGATACGCAGTATTTT.

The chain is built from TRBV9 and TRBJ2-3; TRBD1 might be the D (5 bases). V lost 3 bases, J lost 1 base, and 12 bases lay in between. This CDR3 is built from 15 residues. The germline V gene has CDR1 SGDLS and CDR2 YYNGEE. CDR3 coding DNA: TGTGCCAGCAGCGCGCAGGGAATGGGCACAGATACGCAGTATTTT. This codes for CASSAQGMGTDTQYF.

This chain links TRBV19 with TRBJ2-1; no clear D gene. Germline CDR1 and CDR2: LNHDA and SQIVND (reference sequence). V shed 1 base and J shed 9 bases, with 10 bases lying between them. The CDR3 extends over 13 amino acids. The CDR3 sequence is CASSIGPGSEQFF. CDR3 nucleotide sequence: TGTGCCAGTAGTATAGGCCCTGGAAGTGAGCAGTTCTTC.

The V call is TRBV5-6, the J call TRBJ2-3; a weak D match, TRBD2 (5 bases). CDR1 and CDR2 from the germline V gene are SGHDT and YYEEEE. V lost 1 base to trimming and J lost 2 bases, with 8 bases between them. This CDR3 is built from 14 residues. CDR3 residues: CASSLFGDTDTQYF. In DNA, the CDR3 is TGTGCCAGCAGCTTGTTCGGGGACACAGATACGCAGTATTTT.

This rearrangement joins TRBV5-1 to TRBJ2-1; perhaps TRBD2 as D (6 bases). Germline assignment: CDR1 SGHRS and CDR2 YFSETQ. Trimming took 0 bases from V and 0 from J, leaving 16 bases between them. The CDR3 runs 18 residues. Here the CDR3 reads CASSLGLVSINSYNEQFF. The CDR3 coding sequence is TGCGCCAGCAGCTTGGGACTAGTATCTATAAACTCCTACAATGAGCAGTTCTTC.

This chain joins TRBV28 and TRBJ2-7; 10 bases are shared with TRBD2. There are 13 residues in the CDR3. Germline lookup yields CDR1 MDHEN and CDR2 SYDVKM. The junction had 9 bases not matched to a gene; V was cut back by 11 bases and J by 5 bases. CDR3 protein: CAVSSGRSDEQYF. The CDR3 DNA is TGTGCCGTCTCTAGCGGGAGATCCGACGAGCAGTACTTC.

CDR3 amino acids: CASSLEGQTDTQYF. Here the CDR3 DNA reads TGCGCCAGCAGCTTGGAAGGCCAAACAGATACGCAGTATTTT. The genes are TRBV5-1 and TRBJ2-3, with D hard to call. Germline V gene data show CDR1 as SGHRS and CDR2 as YFSETQ. The CDR3 runs 14 residues. Trimming cost V 0 bases and J 3 bases, with 8 bases left between them.

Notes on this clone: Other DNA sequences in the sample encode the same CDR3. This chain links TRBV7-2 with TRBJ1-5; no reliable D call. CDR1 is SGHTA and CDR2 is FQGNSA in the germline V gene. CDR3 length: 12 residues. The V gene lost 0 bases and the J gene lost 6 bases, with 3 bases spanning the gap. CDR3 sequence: CASSLAFQPQHF. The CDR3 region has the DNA TGTGCCAGCAGCTTAGCTTTTCAGCCCCAGCATTTT.

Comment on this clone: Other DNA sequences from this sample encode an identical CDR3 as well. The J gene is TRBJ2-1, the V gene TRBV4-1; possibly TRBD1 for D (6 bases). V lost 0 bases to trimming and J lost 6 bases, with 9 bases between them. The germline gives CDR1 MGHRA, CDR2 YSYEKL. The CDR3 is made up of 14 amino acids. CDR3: CASSQDRGRNEQFF. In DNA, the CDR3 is TGCGCCAGCAGCCAAGACAGGGGACGCAATGAGCAGTTCTTC.

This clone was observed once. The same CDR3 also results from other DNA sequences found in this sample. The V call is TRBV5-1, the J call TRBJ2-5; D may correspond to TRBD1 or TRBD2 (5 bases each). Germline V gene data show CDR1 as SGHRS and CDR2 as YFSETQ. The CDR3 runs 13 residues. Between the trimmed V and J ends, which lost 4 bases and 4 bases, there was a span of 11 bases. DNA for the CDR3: TGCGCCAGCAGCGGGGGACCTGGAGAGACCCAGTACTTC. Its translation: CASSGGPGETQYF.

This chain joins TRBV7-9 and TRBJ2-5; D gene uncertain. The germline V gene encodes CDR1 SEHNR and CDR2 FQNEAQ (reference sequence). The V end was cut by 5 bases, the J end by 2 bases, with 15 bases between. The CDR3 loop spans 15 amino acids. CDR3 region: CASSPKRVGQETQYF. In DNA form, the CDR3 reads TGTGCCAGCAGCCCGAAAAGGGTTGGGCAAGAGACCCAGTACTTC.

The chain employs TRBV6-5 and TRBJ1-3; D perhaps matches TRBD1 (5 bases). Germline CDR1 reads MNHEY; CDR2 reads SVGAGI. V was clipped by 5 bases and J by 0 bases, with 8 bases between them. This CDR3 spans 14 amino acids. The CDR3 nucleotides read TGTGCCAGCAGTCCAGGGAACTCTGGAAACACCATATATTTT. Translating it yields CASSPGNSGNTIYF.

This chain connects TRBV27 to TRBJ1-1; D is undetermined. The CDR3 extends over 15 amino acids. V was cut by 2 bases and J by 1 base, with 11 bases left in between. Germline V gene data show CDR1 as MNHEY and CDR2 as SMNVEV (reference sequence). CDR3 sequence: CASSLQGIGNTEAFF. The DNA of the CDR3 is TGTGCCAGCAGTTTACAAGGGATCGGGAACACTGAAGCTTTCTTT.

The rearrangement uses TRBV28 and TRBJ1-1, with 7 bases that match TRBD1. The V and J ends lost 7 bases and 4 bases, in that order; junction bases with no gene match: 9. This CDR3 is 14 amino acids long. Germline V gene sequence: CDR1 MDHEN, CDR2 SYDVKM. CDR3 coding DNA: TGTGCCAGCACTAAATCCGGGACAGTCACTGAAGCTTTCTTT. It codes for CASTKSGTVTEAFF.

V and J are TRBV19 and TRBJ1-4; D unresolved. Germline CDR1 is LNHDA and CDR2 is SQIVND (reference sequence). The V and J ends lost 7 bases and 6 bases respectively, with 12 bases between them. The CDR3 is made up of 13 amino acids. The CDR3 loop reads CASIIWADEKLFF. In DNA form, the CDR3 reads TGTGCCAGTATCATCTGGGCCGATGAAAAACTGTTTTTT.

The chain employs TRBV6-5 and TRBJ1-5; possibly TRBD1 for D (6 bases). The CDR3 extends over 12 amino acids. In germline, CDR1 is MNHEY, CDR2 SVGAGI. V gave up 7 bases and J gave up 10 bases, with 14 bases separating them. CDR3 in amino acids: CASTQQGSPQHF. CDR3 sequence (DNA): TGTGCCAGCACCCAACAGGGTTCCCCCCAGCATTTT.